This entry lists 9 T cell receptor beta chains sequenced from one sample in a study of blood T cell repertoires in COVID-19. The method was immunoSEQ multiplex PCR; TCRdb's version includes in-frame clones alone and lacks a portion of them. Of about 69,000 clones in the sample, more than 75% were seen once. Input material: peripheral blood. The receptors were sampled from a human donor in a cohort sampled during active COVID-19.

V is TRBV19 and J is TRBJ1-4; a possible D gene is TRBD1 (5 bases). CDR3 length: 14 amino acids. Germline CDR1 reads LNHDA; CDR2 reads SQIVND (reference sequence). The V end lost 3 bases, the J end lost 17 bases, and 22 bases lay between the germline ends. The CDR3 protein is CASSIQTNPGLLFF. CDR3 nucleotide sequence: TGTGCCAGTAGTATCCAAACAAATCCGGGACTGCTTTTTTTT.

The rearrangement joins TRBV15 to TRBJ1-5, with D possibly being TRBD1 (6 bases). V dropped 1 base and J dropped 4 bases, with 8 bases sitting between them. The germline V gene encodes CDR1 LNHNV and CDR2 YYDKDF (reference sequence). The CDR3 runs to 14 residues. The CDR3 spells CATSRVQGNQPQHF. CDR3 in DNA: TGTGCCACCAGCAGAGTACAGGGAAATCAGCCCCAGCATTTT.

This chain links TRBV10-2 with TRBJ1-5, with 8 positions matching TRBD1. This CDR3 has 14 amino acids. CDR1 and CDR2 from the germline V gene are WSHSY and SAAADI. V was pared by 7 bases and J by 5 bases, with 7 bases of the junction left unmatched. The CDR3 spells CASKDRGPYQPQHF. CDR3 nucleotide sequence: TGCGCCAGCAAAGACAGGGGCCCTTATCAGCCCCAGCATTTT.

This chain joins TRBV7-8 and TRBJ1-1; tentatively, D is TRBD1 (6 bases). Germline CDR1 is SGHVS and CDR2 is FQNEAQ. The V end lost 2 bases, the J end lost 0 bases, and 16 bases lay between the germline ends. The CDR3 spans 17 residues. CDR3 coding DNA: TGTGCCAGCAGCTTAAGGGGGGGGAGCGTGGTGAACACTGAAGCTTTCTTT. Its translation is CASSLRGGSVVNTEAFF.

The chain has TRBV28 and TRBJ2-7; D is ambiguous. Trimming left V 2 bases short and J 3 bases short, with 8 bases between. This CDR3 is built from 13 residues. The germline CDR1 and CDR2 sequences are MDHEN and SYDVKM. The CDR3 loop reads CASSLTPVYEQYF. The DNA of the CDR3 is TGTGCCAGCAGTTTAACGCCAGTCTACGAGCAGTACTTC.

This clone was counted a single time. The chain carries TRBV6-4 and TRBJ1-1, with TRBD1 matching over 9 bases. The V segment lost 3 bases and the J segment 10 bases; nucleotides outside the gene matches: 9. The CDR3 is 14 amino acids. The germline gives CDR1 MRHNA, CDR2 SNTAGT. CDR3 nucleotide sequence: TGTGCCAGCAGTGAGCTTCTGGGGACAGGGCGAGCTTTCTTT. Protein: CASSELLGTGRAFF.

The chain's CDR3 is CASSLARLAGLHNEQFF. DNA for the CDR3: TGTGCCAGCAGCTTAGCGCGGCTAGCGGGGCTCCACAATGAGCAGTTCTTC. The gene calls are TRBV7-4 and TRBJ2-1, with TRBD2 identical over 9 bases. With V trimmed by 0 bases and J by 5 bases, 8 bases remained unmatched. The CDR3 loop spans 17 amino acids. Per germline, CDR1 SGHVT and CDR2 SQSDAQ.

This chain connects TRBV11-2 to TRBJ2-7, with 9 bases lining up with TRBD1. The junction had 7 bases not matched to a gene; V was cut back by 1 base and J by 6 bases. CDR3 length: 15 residues. Germline lookup yields CDR1 SGHAT and CDR2 FQNNGV. CDR3 in amino acids: CASSLVQGASGEQYF. The CDR3 DNA is TGTGCCAGCAGCTTAGTACAGGGGGCGTCCGGCGAGCAGTACTTC.

The chain combines TRBV12-3 or TRBV12-4 with TRBJ1-2, with D unclear. The CDR3 is 13 amino acids. V was pared by 1 base and J by 8 bases, with 11 bases between. Here the CDR3 reads CASSLGLPMGYTF. DNA of the CDR3: TGTGCCAGCAGTTTAGGGCTCCCAATGGGCTACACCTTC.